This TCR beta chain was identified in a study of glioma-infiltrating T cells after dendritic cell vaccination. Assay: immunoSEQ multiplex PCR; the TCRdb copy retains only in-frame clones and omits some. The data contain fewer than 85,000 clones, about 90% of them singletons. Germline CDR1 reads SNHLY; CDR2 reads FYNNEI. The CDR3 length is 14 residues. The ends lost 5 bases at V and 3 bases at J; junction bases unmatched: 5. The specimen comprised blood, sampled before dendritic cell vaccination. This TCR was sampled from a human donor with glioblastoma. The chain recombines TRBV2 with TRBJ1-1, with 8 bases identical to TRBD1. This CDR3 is CASSMQGADTEAFF. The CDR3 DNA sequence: TGTGCCAGCAGTATGCAGGGGGCGGACACTGAAGCTTTCTTT.